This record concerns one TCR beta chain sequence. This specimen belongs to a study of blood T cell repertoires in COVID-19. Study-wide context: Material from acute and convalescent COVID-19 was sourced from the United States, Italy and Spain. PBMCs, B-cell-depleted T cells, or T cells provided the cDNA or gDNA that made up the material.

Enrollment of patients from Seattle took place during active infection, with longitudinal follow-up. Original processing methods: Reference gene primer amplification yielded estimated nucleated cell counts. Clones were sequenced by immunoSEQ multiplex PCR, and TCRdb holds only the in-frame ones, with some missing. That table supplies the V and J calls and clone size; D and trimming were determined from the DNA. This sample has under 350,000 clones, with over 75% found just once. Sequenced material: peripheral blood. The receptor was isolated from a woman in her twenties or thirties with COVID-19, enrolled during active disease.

The CDR3 spells CASSLEGERGDTQYF. The CDR3 coding sequence is TGTGCCAGCAGCTTGGAGGGGGAAAGGGGAGATACGCAGTATTTT. The V and J genes are TRBV5-4 and TRBJ2-3; maybe TRBD1 (6 bases). Trimming cost V 0 bases and J 5 bases, with 13 bases left between them. CDR3 length equals 15 residues. Germline assignment: CDR1 SGHNT and CDR2 YYREEE (reference sequence).